The 20 T cell receptor beta chains presented below share a single source sample, sequenced in a study of vaccination and CD4 T cells after COVID-19. Indicated treatment: roughly 10-day PBMC culture with coronavirus spike peptide pools or control peptides (ViraFEST assay). Samples of CD4+ T cells were obtained from the unexposed donor before the COVID-19 pandemic (2011-2018). CD4+ T cells that had been cultured provided DNA sequenced with the Oncomine TCR Beta short-read assay. From the PCR reads, TCRdb called clonotypes with MiXCR, one entry per CDR3 protein. Here the sample spans 4,600 or so distinct CDR3 sequences, around three fifths being singletons. These receptors' antigens are unknown. Input material: CD4+ T cells from blood, cultured in vitro. These TCRs come from a human donor in good health.

The chain links TRBV24-1 to TRBJ2-4; unclear D gene. The CDR3 sequence is 13 residues long. Germline CDR1 and CDR2: KGHDR and SFDVKD. V lost 4 bases and J 1 base, leaving 4 bases between the germline ends. CDR3: CATSETAKNIQYF. The DNA of the CDR3 is TGTGCCACCAGTGAGACGGCCAAAAACATTCAGTACTTC.

The chain combines TRBV11-2 with TRBJ2-7; D ambiguous. Germline V CDR1 and CDR2: SGHAT, FQNNGV. V gave up 0 bases and J gave up 3 bases, with 15 bases separating them. This CDR3 is 16 amino acids long. CDR3 region: CASSLDHPGSYYEQYF. CDR3 DNA: TGTGCCAGCAGCTTAGATCACCCGGGCTCCTACTACGAGCAGTACTTC.

V is TRBV27 and J is TRBJ1-1, with D possibly matching TRBD1 (5 bases). The CDR3 loop spans 14 amino acids. Deletions cut 3 bases from V and 5 bases from J, with 13 bases between. Germline values: CDR1 MNHEY, CDR2 SMNVEV (reference sequence). Here the CDR3 reads CASSFSGGNTEAFF. The CDR3 DNA follows: TGTGCCAGCAGTTTTTCCGGGGGAAATACTGAAGCTTTCTTT.

The rearrangement joins TRBV7-9 to TRBJ2-5; 14 positions agree with TRBD2. J was trimmed by 6 bases and V by 5 bases; bases with no gene match: 17. Per the germline V gene, CDR1 is SEHNR and CDR2 is FQNEAQ (reference sequence). This CDR3 region has 19 residues. The CDR3 DNA is TGTGCCAGCAGCCGGGAGGGACTAGCGGGAGAGTTGGGTCCAAAGACCCAGTACTTC. Its protein product is CASSREGLAGELGPKTQYF.

V gene TRBV10-3 combines with J gene TRBJ1-3, with D perhaps TRBD1 (6 bases). The CDR3 contains 15 residues. V lost 10 bases to trimming and J lost 4 bases, with 20 bases between them. Per germline, CDR1 ENHRY and CDR2 SYGVKD. Written as DNA, the CDR3 is TGTGCCACGATCGACAGGCGTATAGGGGGAAACACCATATATTTT. Translation: CATIDRRIGGNTIYF.

V and J are TRBV6-1 and TRBJ1-1; D gene uncertain. The germline gives CDR1 MNHNS, CDR2 SASEGT. The CDR3 totals 11 residues. With 9 bases removed from V and 0 bases from J, the gap between germline ends came to 5 bases. The CDR3 DNA follows: TGTGCCAGTCGAATGAACACTGAAGCTTTCTTT. Protein: CASRMNTEAFF.

The chain carries TRBV12-3 or TRBV12-4 and TRBJ1-2; TRBD1 might be the D (5 bases). The V and J ends lost 1 base and 2 bases respectively, with 14 bases between them. The CDR3 sequence is 16 residues long. The CDR3 sequence: CASSLGPGRANYGYTF. CDR3 nucleotide sequence: TGTGCCAGCAGTTTAGGTCCGGGCAGGGCCAACTATGGCTACACCTTC.

The chain couples TRBV7-2 to TRBJ1-5; possibly TRBD1 for D (5 bases). Trimming cost V 3 bases and J 6 bases, with 9 bases left between them. CDR3 length: 13 amino acids. CDR1 is SGHTA and CDR2 is FQGNSA in the germline V gene. The CDR3 protein is CASSFKGRQPQHF. CDR3 sequence (DNA): TGTGCCAGCAGCTTTAAGGGGCGTCAGCCCCAGCATTTT.

This clonotype was detected only once. The chain employs TRBV19 and TRBJ1-6; the D gene is possibly TRBD1 (5 bases). The CDR3 is made up of 15 amino acids. The ends were cut back, 5 bases at V and 0 bases at J, with 8 bases in the middle. The germline V gene has CDR1 LNHDA and CDR2 SQIVND (reference sequence). The CDR3 nucleotides read TGTGCCAGTAGTCAGGGTGTCTCCTATAATTCACCCCTCCACTTT. It encodes CASSQGVSYNSPLHF.

The chain couples TRBV2 to TRBJ1-1; possible D gene TRBD1, 5 bases. The length of the CDR3 is 15 residues. CDR1 is SNHLY and CDR2 is FYNNEI in the germline V gene. V was pared by 4 bases and J by 1 base, with 13 bases between. The CDR3 protein is CASSAQEVQNTEAFF. In nucleotides, the CDR3 is TGTGCCAGCAGTGCACAGGAGGTACAGAACACTGAAGCTTTCTTT.

This sequence joins TRBV29-1 and TRBJ1-5, with D possibly TRBD1 on 5 matching bases. Trimming cost V 5 bases and J 3 bases, with 11 bases left between them. The CDR3 covers 13 residues. CDR1 and CDR2 from the germline V gene are SQVTM and ANQGSEA. The CDR3 region is CSVSQGPNQPQHF. The CDR3 DNA reads as TGCAGCGTTAGTCAGGGCCCCAATCAGCCCCAGCATTTT.

A remark on this clonotype: One junction end does not reproduce the germline sequence, and a read error may be involved. This chain uses TRBV7-9 with TRBJ1-2; 7 nucleotides line up with TRBD1. CDR3 length: 14 residues. The germline V gene has CDR1 SEHNR and CDR2 FQNEAQ (reference sequence). The CDR3 DNA sequence: TGCGCCAGCAGCTTGGGACAGACCTATGATGGCTACACCTTC. It codes for CASSLGQTYDGYTF.

This clonotype was seen only a few times. The chain carries TRBV29-1 and TRBJ1-1; 7 nucleotides match TRBD1. V gave up 6 bases and J gave up 3 bases; unmatched junction bases: 7. Germline-derived CDR1 and CDR2 are SQVTM and ANQGSEA. This CDR3 spans 13 amino acids. The CDR3 nucleotides read TGCAGCGTGGGACAGAAATCGGACACTGAAGCTTTCTTT. This sequence encodes CSVGQKSDTEAFF.

The chain has TRBV28 and TRBJ1-1; no clear D gene. Germline-derived CDR1 and CDR2 are MDHEN and SYDVKM. This CDR3 has 13 residues. V was clipped by 5 bases and J by 1 base, with 8 bases between them. DNA for the CDR3: TGTGCCAGCAGTCAAATGGGGAACACTGAAGCTTTCTTT. Encoded protein: CASSQMGNTEAFF.

This clonotype has more than one count but fewer than ten. This sequence joins TRBV2 and TRBJ1-5; D is unclear. Trimming pared 4 bases from V and 2 bases from J, leaving 12 bases between. The CDR3 consists of 15 residues. Germline lookup yields CDR1 SNHLY and CDR2 FYNNEI. The CDR3 loop is CASSVFGVGNQPQHF. The CDR3 region has the DNA TGTGCCAGCAGTGTGTTTGGGGTGGGCAATCAGCCCCAGCATTTT.

The chain combines TRBV28 with TRBJ2-3; 7 bases are a match to TRBD2. Germline-derived CDR1 and CDR2 are MDHEN and SYDVKM. The CDR3 is 12 residues long. Here the CDR3 reads CSGRGSTDTQYF. The DNA of the CDR3 is TGTTCTGGGCGGGGGTCCACAGATACGCAGTATTTT.

The J gene is TRBJ1-2, the V gene TRBV6-4; D call uncertain. Trimming took off 5 bases at V and 8 bases at J, with 12 bases between the two ends. This CDR3 region has 12 residues. Germline V gives CDR1 MRHNA, CDR2 SNTAGT. CDR3 sequence (DNA): TGTGCCAGCAGTCCAGGTTCCGGGGGCTACACCTTC. It specifies CASSPGSGGYTF.

This clonotype was observed a few times. V usage is TRBV29-1 and J usage is TRBJ1-6, with TRBD1 matching 7 bases. CDR3 length: 14 residues. The germline V gene encodes CDR1 SQVTM and CDR2 ANQGSEA. Trimming cost V 6 bases and J 4 bases; bases outside gene matches: 6. Written as DNA, the CDR3 is TGCAGCGTACGGGACAGTTCTTATAATTCACCCCTCCACTTT. This codes for CSVRDSSYNSPLHF.

The chain employs TRBV25-1 and TRBJ2-5; D may be TRBD1 or TRBD2 (6 bases each). The germline V gene has CDR1 MGHDK and CDR2 SYGVNS. The CDR3 contains 16 residues. V was cut by 2 bases and J by 5 bases, with 18 bases left in between. In DNA, the CDR3 is TGTGCCAGCAGTGAACCCCGTGGGGGGCGTACGGAGACCCAGTACTTC. It codes for CASSEPRGGRTETQYF.

This chain's CDR3 is CASMGTNQPQHF. The CDR3 nucleotides are TGTGCCAGCATGGGGACCAATCAGCCCCAGCATTTT. The chain carries TRBV6-1 and TRBJ1-5, with D perhaps TRBD1 (5 bases). Per the germline V gene, CDR1 is MNHNS and CDR2 is SASEGT. Trimming took 7 bases from V and 3 from J, leaving 7 bases between them. This CDR3 has 12 residues.